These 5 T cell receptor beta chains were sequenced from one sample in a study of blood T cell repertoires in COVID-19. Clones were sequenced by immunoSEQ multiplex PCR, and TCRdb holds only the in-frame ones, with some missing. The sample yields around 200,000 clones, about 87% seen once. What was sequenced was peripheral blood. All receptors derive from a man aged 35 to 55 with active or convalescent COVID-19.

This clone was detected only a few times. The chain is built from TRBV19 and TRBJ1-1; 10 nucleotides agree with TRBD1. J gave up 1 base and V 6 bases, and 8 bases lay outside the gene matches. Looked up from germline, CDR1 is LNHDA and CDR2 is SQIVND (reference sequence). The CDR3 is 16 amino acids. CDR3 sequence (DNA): TGTGCCAGTAGGACTCGACAGGGGGCGAAGAACACTGAAGCTTTCTTT. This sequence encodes CASRTRQGAKNTEAFF.

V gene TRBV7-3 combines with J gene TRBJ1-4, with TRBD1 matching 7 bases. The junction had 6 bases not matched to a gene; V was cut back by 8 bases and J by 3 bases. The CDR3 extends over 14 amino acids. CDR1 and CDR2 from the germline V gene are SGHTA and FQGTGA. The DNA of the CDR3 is TGTGCCAGCGCAAACAGGGGTTCTAATGAAAAACTGTTTTTT. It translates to CASANRGSNEKLFF.

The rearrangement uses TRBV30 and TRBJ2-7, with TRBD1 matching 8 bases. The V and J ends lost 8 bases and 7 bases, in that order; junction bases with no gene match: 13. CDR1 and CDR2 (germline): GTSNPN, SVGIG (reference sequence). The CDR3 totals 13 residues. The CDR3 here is CANRQGTLNEQYF. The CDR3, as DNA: TGTGCCAATCGACAGGGGACCTTAAATGAGCAGTACTTC. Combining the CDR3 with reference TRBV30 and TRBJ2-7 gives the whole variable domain SQTIHQWPATLVQPVGSPLSLECTVEGTSNPNLYWYRQAAGRGLQLLFYSVGIGQISSEVPQNLSASRPQDRQFILSSKKLLLSDSGFYLCANRQGTLNEQYFGPGTRLTVT.

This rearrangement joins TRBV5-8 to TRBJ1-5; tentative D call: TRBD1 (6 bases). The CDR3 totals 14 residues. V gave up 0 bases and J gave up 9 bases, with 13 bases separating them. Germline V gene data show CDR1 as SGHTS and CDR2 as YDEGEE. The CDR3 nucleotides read TGTGCCAGCAGCTTGGGGGAGGGGGATCGGCCCCAGCATTTT. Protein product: CASSLGEGDRPQHF.

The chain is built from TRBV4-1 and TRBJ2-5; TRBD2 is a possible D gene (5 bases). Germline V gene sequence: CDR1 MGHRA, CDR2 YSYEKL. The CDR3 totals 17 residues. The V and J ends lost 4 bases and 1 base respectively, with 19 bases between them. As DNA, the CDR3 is TGCGCCAGCAGCCCCCTCGGGGTCCTGAGTACCCAAGAGACCCAGTACTTC. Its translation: CASSPLGVLSTQETQYF.